What follows are 32 T cell receptor beta chains derived from one specimen sequenced in a study of cytomegalovirus exposure and HLA in healthy donors. Sequencing was performed with immunoSEQ multiplex PCR; in TCRdb, only in-frame clones are kept and a portion is missing. Among about 70,000 clones listed, about 94% were seen once. Specimen: PBMCs. These receptors originate from a man aged 18 to 30 in good health and CMV-seropositive.

The chain couples TRBV5-1 to TRBJ2-7, with 8 bases that match TRBD2. This CDR3 is built from 15 residues. V shed 2 bases and J 9 bases; nucleotides not matched to a gene: 13. Germline V CDR1 and CDR2: SGHRS, YFSETQ. The CDR3 is CASSFGNPGGPGQYF. The CDR3 DNA follows: TGCGCCAGCAGCTTTGGGAATCCGGGAGGGCCTGGGCAGTACTTC.

V gene TRBV13 combines with J gene TRBJ2-6, with D hard to call. Germline loops: CDR1 PRHDT, CDR2 FYEKMQ (reference sequence). This CDR3 has 13 amino acids. The germline V and J ends were trimmed by 3 bases and 3 bases, with 3 bases remaining between them. This CDR3 is CASSFRGANVLTF. CDR3 nucleotides: TGTGCCAGCAGCTTTCGTGGGGCCAACGTCCTGACTTTC.

This sequence joins TRBV6-1 and TRBJ2-1; 11 bases align to TRBD1. The CDR3 length is 15 residues. Germline V gene sequence: CDR1 MNHNS, CDR2 SASEGT. Losses at the gene ends were 5 bases for V and 10 bases for J; bases not matched to a gene: 10. Here the CDR3 DNA reads TGTGCCAGCAGTTCGATCCGGGACAGGGGGTTGGAGCAGTTCTTC. Protein product: CASSSIRDRGLEQFF.

The chain carries TRBV6-4 and TRBJ2-1, with 9 bases lining up with TRBD2. Germline V gives CDR1 MRHNA, CDR2 SNTAGT. The V segment lost 6 bases and the J segment 7 bases; nucleotides outside the gene matches: 10. The CDR3 consists of 15 residues. CDR3 nucleotides: TGTGCCAGCAGCGAGATAGCGGGGGAGCAAAATGAGCAGTTCTTC. Its translation is CASSEIAGEQNEQFF.

The chain links TRBV2 to TRBJ2-3; D gene ambiguous. Germline V lookup: CDR1 SNHLY, CDR2 FYNNEI. The CDR3 has 14 amino acids. V was trimmed by 6 bases and J by 0 bases, leaving 10 bases between them. The CDR3: CASRLVSSTDTQYF. For the CDR3, the DNA is TGTGCCAGCAGGCTAGTGAGCAGCACAGATACGCAGTATTTT.

This rearrangement joins TRBV28 to TRBJ1-1; TRBD1 agrees at 7 bases. CDR1 is MDHEN and CDR2 is SYDVKM in the germline V gene. The CDR3 covers 13 residues. J lost 1 base, V lost 11 bases, and 7 bases had no gene match. CDR3: CAVCNRGNTEAFF. In nucleotides, the CDR3 is TGTGCCGTCTGCAACAGGGGGAACACTGAAGCTTTCTTT.

This clone occurred a few times. This chain joins TRBV2 and TRBJ2-7, with a tentative D call TRBD1 (6 bases). The CDR3 length is 13 residues. V lost 6 bases to trimming and J lost 2 bases, with 11 bases between them. Looked up from germline, CDR1 is SNHLY and CDR2 is FYNNEI. CDR3 DNA sequence: TGTGCCAGCAGGCAGGGGTCCACCTACGAGCAGTACTTC. Translated, it gives CASRQGSTYEQYF.

The V gene is TRBV15, the J gene TRBJ2-7; TRBD1 matches at 8 bases. With 1 base clipped from V and 7 bases from J, the junction kept 15 bases outside the gene matches. CDR1 and CDR2 (germline): LNHNV, YYDKDF (reference sequence). The CDR3 is made up of 17 amino acids. CDR3 sequence: CATSRVGVAGGIREQYF. The CDR3 nucleotides read TGTGCCACCAGCAGAGTAGGGGTCGCAGGGGGCATACGGGAGCAGTACTTC. Looking up the rest from reference TRBV15 and TRBJ2-7 gives the full variable domain: DAMVIQNPRYQVTQFGKPVTLSCSQTLNHNVMYWYQQKSSQAPKLLFHYYDKDFNNEADTPDNFQSRRPNTSFCFLDIRSPGLGDTAMYLCATSRVGVAGGIREQYFGPGTRLTVT.

The rearrangement uses TRBV2 and TRBJ2-3; 14 bases are a match to TRBD2. The V segment lost 7 bases and the J segment 1 base; nucleotides outside the gene matches: 7. Per the germline V gene, CDR1 is SNHLY and CDR2 is FYNNEI. The CDR3 has 17 residues. In DNA, the CDR3 is TGTGCCAGCATCGAGACTAGCGGGAGGGCCGGCACAGATACGCAGTATTTT. This encodes CASIETSGRAGTDTQYF.

V gene TRBV13 combines with J gene TRBJ2-5; tentative D call: TRBD2 (6 bases). There are 13 residues in the CDR3. Trimming took 5 bases from V and 2 from J, leaving 9 bases between them. Per the germline V gene, CDR1 is PRHDT and CDR2 is FYEKMQ (reference sequence). The CDR3 is CASSAGRQETQYF. For the CDR3, the DNA is TGTGCCAGCAGCGCCGGGAGACAAGAGACCCAGTACTTC.

This clone occurred once. The chain recombines TRBV19 with TRBJ2-1; 12 bases are shared with TRBD2. This CDR3 contains 14 residues. CDR1 is LNHDA and CDR2 is SQIVND in the germline V gene (reference sequence). With V trimmed by 8 bases and J by 4 bases, 3 bases remained unmatched. Here the CDR3 reads CASGLAGQYNEQFF. The DNA of the CDR3 is TGTGCCAGTGGACTAGCGGGACAGTACAATGAGCAGTTCTTC.

The J gene is TRBJ2-7, the V gene TRBV2; D is perhaps TRBD2 (6 bases). This CDR3 region has 14 residues. Trimming took off 4 bases at V and 2 bases at J, with 12 bases between the two ends. Germline values: CDR1 SNHLY, CDR2 FYNNEI. CDR3 DNA sequence: TGTGCCAGCAGTGTGGGTAGCGGCCCCTACGAGCAGTACTTC. It specifies CASSVGSGPYEQYF. Together with reference TRBV2 and TRBJ2-7, the CDR3 gives the full variable domain: EPEVTQTPSHQVTQMGQEVILRCVPISNHLYFYWYRQILGQKVEFLVSFYNNEISEKSEIFDDQFSVERPDGSNFTLKIRSTKLEDSAMYFCASSVGSGPYEQYFGPGTRLTVT.

This sequence joins TRBV6-6 and TRBJ2-1, with 10 positions matching TRBD2. There are 15 residues in the CDR3. Germline trimming cut 0 bases from V and 9 bases from J; bases unmatched to any gene: 5. From germline, CDR1 is MNHNY and CDR2 SVGAGI (reference sequence). CDR3: CASSYSASGSAEQFF. CDR3 DNA: TGTGCCAGCAGTTACTCGGCTAGCGGGAGCGCTGAGCAGTTCTTC.

This chain joins TRBV19 and TRBJ1-5; a weak D match, TRBD1 (5 bases). The CDR3 loop spans 18 amino acids. Between the trimmed V and J ends, which lost 5 bases and 0 bases, there was a span of 20 bases. Germline loops: CDR1 LNHDA, CDR2 SQIVND (reference sequence). This chain's CDR3 is CASSSRDSARYSNQPQHF. In nucleotides, the CDR3 is TGTGCCAGTAGTTCCCGCGACAGCGCCCGATATAGCAATCAGCCCCAGCATTTT.

The genes are TRBV19 and TRBJ2-1, with 7 bases matching TRBD2. Trimming removed 2 bases from V and 2 bases from J; junction bases left unmatched: 18. This CDR3 spans 20 amino acids. Germline V gene sequence: CDR1 LNHDA, CDR2 SQIVND (reference sequence). The CDR3 protein is CASSITGRAGTPVTYNEQFF. Here the CDR3 DNA reads TGTGCCAGTAGTATAACGGGGAGGGCGGGGACGCCTGTGACCTACAATGAGCAGTTCTTC.

The gene calls are TRBV29-1 and TRBJ1-2, with D hard to call. This CDR3 has 11 amino acids. Trimming stripped 8 bases from V and 2 bases from J, with 9 bases between. Germline V gene lookup returns CDR1 SQVTM and CDR2 ANQGSEA. The CDR3 sequence: CSISRNYGYTF. The CDR3 DNA reads as TGCAGCATCTCGCGCAACTATGGCTACACCTTC.

The rearrangement joins TRBV7-3 to TRBJ2-3, with 10 bases matching TRBD2. The V and J ends lost 5 bases and 0 bases, in that order; junction bases with no gene match: 8. This CDR3 has 17 residues. Germline V lookup: CDR1 SGHTA, CDR2 FQGTGA. Written as DNA, the CDR3 is TGTGCCAGCAGCCCATCCGGACTAGCGGTGAGCACAGATACGCAGTATTTT. Protein sequence: CASSPSGLAVSTDTQYF.

The chain combines TRBV28 with TRBJ2-1; D perhaps matches TRBD2 (5 bases). Per the germline V gene, CDR1 is MDHEN and CDR2 is SYDVKM. V was pared by 8 bases and J by 4 bases, with 18 bases between. The CDR3 is 15 residues long. The CDR3 reads CASGEYLADYNEQFF. As DNA, the CDR3 is TGTGCCAGCGGAGAGTATCTAGCAGATTACAATGAGCAGTTCTTC.

The genes are TRBV28 and TRBJ2-4; 8 nucleotides match TRBD2. The germline V gene encodes CDR1 MDHEN and CDR2 SYDVKM. J gave up 4 bases and V 4 bases, and 18 bases lay outside the gene matches. The CDR3 runs to 19 residues. The CDR3 nucleotides read TGTGCCAGCAGTTCCCCGGGACCGGGACTAGGAGCGGGTAAAAACATTCAGTACTTC. It specifies CASSSPGPGLGAGKNIQYF.

The chain links TRBV12-5 to TRBJ1-2, with TRBD1 matching over 10 bases. After removal of 4 bases from V and 5 bases from J, the junction contained 7 bases not matched to a gene. This CDR3 contains 15 residues. CDR1 is LGHNT and CDR2 is FRNRAP in the germline V gene. CDR3 bases: TGTGCTAGTGGTTCCGGACAGGGGGTGAGTTATGGCTACACCTTC. It encodes CASGSGQGVSYGYTF.

The chain combines TRBV5-6 with TRBJ2-5, with unresolved D. Germline V lookup: CDR1 SGHDT, CDR2 YYEEEE. Between the trimmed V and J ends, which lost 0 bases and 4 bases, there was a span of 10 bases. There are 14 residues in the CDR3. Written as DNA, the CDR3 is TGTGCCAGCAGCTTGGATCGGTTTGGAGAGACCCAGTACTTC. Residues: CASSLDRFGETQYF.

The genes are TRBV5-1 and TRBJ2-1, with D perhaps TRBD1 (9 bases). CDR1 and CDR2 (germline): SGHRS, YFSETQ. Trimming cost V 3 bases and J 8 bases, with 18 bases left between them. This CDR3 spans 15 amino acids. The CDR3 is CASSSGGTGYDEQFF. CDR3 DNA: TGCGCCAGCAGCTCGGGGGGGACAGGGTATGATGAGCAGTTCTTC.

This clone came up once. J is TRBJ2-1 and V is TRBV13, with 8 bases matching TRBD1. From germline, CDR1 is PRHDT and CDR2 FYEKMQ (reference sequence). CDR3 length: 13 residues. V shed 6 bases, J shed 6 bases, and the junction held 4 bases outside the gene matches. As DNA, the CDR3 is TGTGCCAGCAGGGACAGGGTAAGCAATGAGCAGTTCTTC. This encodes CASRDRVSNEQFF.

The V call is TRBV7-9, the J call TRBJ2-3; 8 bases fit TRBD1. CDR3 length: 15 residues. V lost 3 bases to trimming and J lost 4 bases; unmatched junction nucleotides: 6. CDR1 SEHNR and CDR2 FQNEAQ come from the germline V gene (reference sequence). CDR3 loop: CASSLLQGAADTQYF. The CDR3 DNA reads as TGTGCCAGCAGCTTGCTGCAGGGGGCCGCAGATACGCAGTATTTT. The whole variable domain, remainder taken from reference TRBV7-9 and TRBJ2-3, is DTGVSQNPRHKITKRGQNVTFRCDPISEHNRLYWYRQTLGQGPEFLTYFQNEAQLEKSRLLSDRFSAERPKGSFSTLEIQRTEQGDSAMYLCASSLLQGAADTQYFGPGTRLTVL.

The rearrangement uses TRBV6-5 and TRBJ1-2; 9 bases are a match to TRBD1. Germline V gives CDR1 MNHEY, CDR2 SVGAGI. Trimming at V came to 6 bases and at J to 7 bases, leaving 6 bases not matched to a gene. The CDR3 has 13 residues. CDR3 in DNA: TGTGCCAGCAGGCAGTCGACAGGGGGTGGCTACACCTTC. Translating gives CASRQSTGGGYTF.

This clone was observed a single time. The V and J genes are TRBV30 and TRBJ2-3; no firm D call. CDR1 and CDR2 from the germline V gene are GTSNPN and SVGIG (reference sequence). V was trimmed by 4 bases and J by 0 bases, leaving 5 bases between them. The CDR3 sequence is 12 residues long. The CDR3 loop is CAWTPSTDTQYF. Written as DNA, the CDR3 is TGTGCCTGGACCCCTAGCACAGATACGCAGTATTTT. Drawing the rest from reference TRBV30 and TRBJ2-3, the complete variable domain is SQTIHQWPATLVQPVGSPLSLECTVEGTSNPNLYWYRQAAGRGLQLLFYSVGIGQISSEVPQNLSASRPQDRQFILSSKKLLLSDSGFYLCAWTPSTDTQYFGPGTRLTVL.

The chain employs TRBV28 and TRBJ1-4, with TRBD1 matching 9 bases. The germline V gene encodes CDR1 MDHEN and CDR2 SYDVKM. The CDR3 sequence is 14 residues long. The J segment lost 10 bases and the V segment lost 7 bases, leaving 10 bases of the junction unmatched. CDR3 in DNA: TGTGCCAGCACCAGGACAGGGGAGGTTGGAAAACTGTTTTTT. It specifies CASTRTGEVGKLFF.

The chain is built from TRBV28 and TRBJ1-5, with a weak D call TRBD1 (5 bases). Trimming stripped 0 bases from V and 7 bases from J, with 10 bases between. Germline V lookup: CDR1 MDHEN, CDR2 SYDVKM. The CDR3 contains 14 residues. Here the CDR3 reads CASSLWAGNQPQHF. For the CDR3, the DNA is TGTGCCAGCAGTTTATGGGCAGGGAACCAGCCCCAGCATTTT.

The chain combines TRBV6-5 with TRBJ2-2, with D unresolved. The V end lost 8 bases, the J end lost 8 bases, and 18 bases lay between the germline ends. This CDR3 is built from 14 residues. Germline V lookup: CDR1 MNHEY, CDR2 SVGAGI. CDR3 in DNA: TGTGCCAGCCGGTCCCCTCTTGGGCAAGGGGAGCTGTTTTTT. Translated: CASRSPLGQGELFF.

This sequence joins TRBV5-4 and TRBJ2-5; TRBD2 matches 7 bases. The CDR3 sequence is 19 residues long. Germline V gene lookup returns CDR1 SGHNT and CDR2 YYREEE (reference sequence). J was trimmed by 4 bases and V by 0 bases; bases with no gene match: 18. The DNA of the CDR3 is TGTGCCAGCAGCTTGGGGGTTAGGAGGGAGGGTGATTTAGGAGAGACCCAGTACTTC. The encoded protein is CASSLGVRREGDLGETQYF.

The chain is built from TRBV11-2 and TRBJ1-5, with D possibly matching TRBD1 (5 bases). Germline loops: CDR1 SGHAT, CDR2 FQNNGV. The CDR3 loop spans 15 amino acids. V was shortened by 1 base and J by 5 bases, with 12 bases between the two germline ends. CDR3 coding DNA: TGTGCCAGCAGCTTAGCGGGGGGAGGTCATCAGCCCCAGCATTTT. This codes for CASSLAGGGHQPQHF.

The V gene is TRBV5-1, the J gene TRBJ1-5; D is unresolved. Germline V lookup: CDR1 SGHRS, CDR2 YFSETQ. The CDR3 covers 15 residues. V lost 3 bases to trimming and J lost 0 bases, with 10 bases between them. The CDR3 region is CASSWILHSNQPQHF. Here the CDR3 DNA reads TGCGCCAGCAGCTGGATACTACATAGCAATCAGCCCCAGCATTTT.